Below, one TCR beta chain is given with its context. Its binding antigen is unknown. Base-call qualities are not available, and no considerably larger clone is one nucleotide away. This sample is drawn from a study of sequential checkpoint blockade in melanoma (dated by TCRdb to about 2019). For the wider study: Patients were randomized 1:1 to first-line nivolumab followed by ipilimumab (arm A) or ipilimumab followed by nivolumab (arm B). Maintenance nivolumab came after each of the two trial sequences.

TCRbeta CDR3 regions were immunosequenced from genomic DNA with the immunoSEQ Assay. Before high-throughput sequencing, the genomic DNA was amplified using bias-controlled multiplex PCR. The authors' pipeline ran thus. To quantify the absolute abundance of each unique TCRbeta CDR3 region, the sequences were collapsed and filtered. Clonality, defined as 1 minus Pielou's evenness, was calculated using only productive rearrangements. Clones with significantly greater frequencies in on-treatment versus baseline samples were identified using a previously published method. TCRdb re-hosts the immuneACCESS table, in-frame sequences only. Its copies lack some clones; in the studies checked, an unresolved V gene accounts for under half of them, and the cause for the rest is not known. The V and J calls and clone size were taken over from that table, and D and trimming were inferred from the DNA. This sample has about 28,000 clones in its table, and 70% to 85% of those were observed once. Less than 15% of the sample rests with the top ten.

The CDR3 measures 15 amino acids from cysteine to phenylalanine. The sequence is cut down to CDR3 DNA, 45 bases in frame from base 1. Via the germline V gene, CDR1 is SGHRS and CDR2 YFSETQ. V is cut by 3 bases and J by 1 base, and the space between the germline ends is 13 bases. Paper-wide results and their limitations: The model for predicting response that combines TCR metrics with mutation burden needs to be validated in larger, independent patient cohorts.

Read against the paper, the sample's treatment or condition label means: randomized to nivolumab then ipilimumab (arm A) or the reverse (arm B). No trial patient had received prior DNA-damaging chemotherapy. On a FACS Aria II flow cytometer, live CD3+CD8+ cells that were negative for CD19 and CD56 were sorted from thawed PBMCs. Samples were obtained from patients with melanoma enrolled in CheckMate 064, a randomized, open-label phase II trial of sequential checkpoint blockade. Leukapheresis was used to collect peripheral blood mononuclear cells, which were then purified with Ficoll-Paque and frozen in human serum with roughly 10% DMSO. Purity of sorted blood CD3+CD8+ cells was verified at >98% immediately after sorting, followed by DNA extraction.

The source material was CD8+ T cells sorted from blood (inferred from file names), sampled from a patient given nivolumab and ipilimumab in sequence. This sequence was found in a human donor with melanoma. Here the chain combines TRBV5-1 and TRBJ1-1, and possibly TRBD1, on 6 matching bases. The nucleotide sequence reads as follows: TGCGCCAGCAGCTGGGGGTCACAGGGGAACACTGAAGCTTTCTTT. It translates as CASSWGSQGNTEAFF.